This T cell receptor (beta chain) is from a study of blood T cell repertoires in COVID-19. Study context: Acute-phase and convalescent COVID-19 samples originated in the United States, Italy and Spain. Nucleic acid was either cDNA or gDNA, and it came from T cells, B-cell-depleted T cells, or PBMCs.

Authors' analysis steps: Researchers report that nucleated cell counts were estimated from reference gene primer amplification. Clones were read by immunoSEQ multiplex PCR, and TCRdb kept only the in-frame ones, dropping some. The V and J calls and clone size are taken from that table; D and trimming were inferred from the DNA. Among 90,000 to 120,000 clones listed, more than 70% were seen once. Per germline, CDR1 LGHDT and CDR2 YNNKEL (reference sequence). V lost 4 bases, J lost 7 bases, and 16 bases lay in between. The CDR3 has 14 residues. Sample: peripheral blood. The TCR sequence derives from a man aged 45-60 years with active or convalescent COVID-19. The chain employs TRBV3-1 (or the pseudogene TRBV3-2) and TRBJ2-5; D is ambiguous. The CDR3 DNA reads TGTGCCAGCAGCCCTCTAGTACGAGGCGGGACCCAGTACTTC. Translating it yields CASSPLVRGGTQYF.